The T cell receptor (beta chain) described here comes from a study of human T cells and chemical hapten exposure. Study-level information: The study lasted roughly 26 weeks, and patients were dosed weekly with diphenylcyclopropenone on the scalp throughout. Patch tests containing 0.01% DPC, applied to the upper back, were read at 6 days.

V lost 5 bases to trimming and J lost 1 base, with 18 bases between them. Germline V gene data show CDR1 as SNHLY and CDR2 as FYNNEI. This CDR3 comprises 16 residues. Points from the study as a whole: In the PT1 data, expanded TCR counts showed a positive correlation with patch test score.

Individual cDNA molecules each carried unique molecular identifiers attached by the library. MiXCR was run by TCRdb on the RACE reads, yielding one entry per CDR3 protein. The sample records some 360,000 distinct CDR3 sequences, less than 6.5% being singletons. The time point is: pre-sensitization, week 0. Treatment in this sample: therapeutic diphenylcyclopropenone sensitization with weekly scalp DPC. About this clonotype: What it recognizes is unknown.

Here the sequenced sample was whole blood, taken in connection with sensitization to the hapten diphenylcyclopropenone (DPC). This receptor was obtained from a woman in her forties or fifties with alopecia areata. Some clones in this sample may be carry-over from other donors' samples. The genes are TRBV2 and TRBJ2-7, with a tentative D call TRBD2 (6 bases). CDR3 nucleotides: TGTGCCAGCAGTTTTAAAGGTGTCCGGGGGTCCTACGAGCAGTACTTC. Its protein is CASSFKGVRGSYEQYF.